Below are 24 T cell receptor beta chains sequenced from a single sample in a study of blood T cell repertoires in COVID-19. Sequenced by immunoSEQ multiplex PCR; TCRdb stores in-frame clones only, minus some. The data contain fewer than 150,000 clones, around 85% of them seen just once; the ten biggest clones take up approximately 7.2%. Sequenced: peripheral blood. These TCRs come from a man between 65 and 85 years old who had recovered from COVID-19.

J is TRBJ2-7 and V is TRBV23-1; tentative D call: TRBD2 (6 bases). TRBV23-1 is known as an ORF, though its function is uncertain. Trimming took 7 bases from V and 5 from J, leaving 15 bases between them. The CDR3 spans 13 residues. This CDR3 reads CASTRGGFHEQYF. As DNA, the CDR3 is TGCGCCAGCACCCGAGGAGGGTTCCACGAGCAGTACTTC.

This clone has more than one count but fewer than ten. CDR3 residues: CASSLTGDQPQHF. For the CDR3, the DNA is TGTGCCAGCAGCTTGACAGGGGATCAGCCCCAGCATTTT. The genes are TRBV5-6 and TRBJ1-5, with 7 bases lining up with TRBD1. V shed 1 base, J shed 5 bases, and the junction held 0 bases outside the gene matches. Per the germline V gene, CDR1 is SGHDT and CDR2 is YYEEEE. CDR3 length: 13 amino acids.

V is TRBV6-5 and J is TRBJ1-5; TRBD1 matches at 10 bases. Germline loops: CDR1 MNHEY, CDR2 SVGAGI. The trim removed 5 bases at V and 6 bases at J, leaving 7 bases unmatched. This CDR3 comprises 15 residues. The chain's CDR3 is CASSLTGGGVQPQHF. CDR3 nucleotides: TGTGCCAGCAGTCTGACAGGGGGCGGGGTTCAGCCCCAGCATTTT.

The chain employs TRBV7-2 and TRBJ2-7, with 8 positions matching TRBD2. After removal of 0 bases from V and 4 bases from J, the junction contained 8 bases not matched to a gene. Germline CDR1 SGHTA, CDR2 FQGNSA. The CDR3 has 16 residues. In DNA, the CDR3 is TGTGCCAGCAGCTTAGCGTCGGGAGGGGCTGTTTACGAGCAGTACTTC. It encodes CASSLASGGAVYEQYF.

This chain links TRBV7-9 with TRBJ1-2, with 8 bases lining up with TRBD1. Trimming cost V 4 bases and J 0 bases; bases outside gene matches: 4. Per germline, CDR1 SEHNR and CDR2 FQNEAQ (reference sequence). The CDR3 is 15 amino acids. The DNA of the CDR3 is TGTGCCAGCAGCTCCTGGGACAGGCCTAACTATGGCTACACCTTC. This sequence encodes CASSSWDRPNYGYTF.

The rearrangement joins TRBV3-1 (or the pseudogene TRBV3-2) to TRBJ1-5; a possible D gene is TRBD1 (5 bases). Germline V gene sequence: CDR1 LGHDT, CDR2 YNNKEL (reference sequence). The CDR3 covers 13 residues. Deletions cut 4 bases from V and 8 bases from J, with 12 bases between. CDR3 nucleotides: TGTGCCAGCAGCCGTGGGAGGGACGAGCCCCAGCATTTT. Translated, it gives CASSRGRDEPQHF.

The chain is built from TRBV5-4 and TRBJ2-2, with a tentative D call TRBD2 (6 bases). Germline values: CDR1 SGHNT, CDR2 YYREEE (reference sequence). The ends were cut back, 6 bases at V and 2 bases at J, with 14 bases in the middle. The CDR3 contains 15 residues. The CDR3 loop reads CASTTRGINTGELFF. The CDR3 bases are TGTGCCAGCACCACCCGGGGGATCAACACCGGGGAGCTGTTTTTT.

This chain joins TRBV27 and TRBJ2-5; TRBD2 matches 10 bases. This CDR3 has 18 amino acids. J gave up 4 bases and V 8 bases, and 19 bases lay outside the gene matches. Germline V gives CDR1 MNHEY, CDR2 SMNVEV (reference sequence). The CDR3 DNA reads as TGTGCCAGCGGGCGGGCTAAAGCGGGGGGGCAGGTTGGAGAGACCCAGTACTTC. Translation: CASGRAKAGGQVGETQYF.

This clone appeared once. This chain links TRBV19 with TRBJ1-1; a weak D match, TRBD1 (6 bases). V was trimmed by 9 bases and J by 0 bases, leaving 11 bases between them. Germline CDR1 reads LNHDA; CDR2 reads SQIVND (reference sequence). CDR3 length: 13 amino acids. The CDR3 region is CASLGQMNTEAFF. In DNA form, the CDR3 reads TGTGCCAGCCTCGGACAGATGAACACTGAAGCTTTCTTT.

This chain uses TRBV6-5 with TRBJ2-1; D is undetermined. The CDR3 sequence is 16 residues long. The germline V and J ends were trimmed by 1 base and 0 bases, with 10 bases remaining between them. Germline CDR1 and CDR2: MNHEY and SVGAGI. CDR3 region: CASSYYSQSSYNEQFF. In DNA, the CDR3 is TGTGCCAGCAGTTACTATAGTCAAAGCTCCTACAATGAGCAGTTCTTC.

CDR3 amino acids: CASRSPGGTGLTGELFF. In DNA form, the CDR3 reads TGTGCCAGCAGGTCTCCCGGCGGGACAGGCCTCACCGGGGAGCTGTTTTTT. The J gene is TRBJ2-2, the V gene TRBV7-2; 8 bases are a match to TRBD1. The CDR3 extends over 17 amino acids. J lost 4 bases, V lost 6 bases, and 13 bases had no gene match. The germline gives CDR1 SGHTA, CDR2 FQGNSA. The whole variable domain, remainder taken from reference TRBV7-2 and TRBJ2-2, is GAGVSQSPSNKVTEKGKDVELRCDPISGHTALYWYRQSLGQGLEFLIYFQGNSAPDKSGLPSDRFSAERTGGSVSTLTIQRTQQEDSAVYLCASRSPGGTGLTGELFFGEGSRLTVL.

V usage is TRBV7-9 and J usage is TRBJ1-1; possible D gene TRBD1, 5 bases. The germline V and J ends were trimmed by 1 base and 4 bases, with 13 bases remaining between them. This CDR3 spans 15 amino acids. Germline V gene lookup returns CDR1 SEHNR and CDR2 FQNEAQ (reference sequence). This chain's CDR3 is CASSLEIGGGTEAFF. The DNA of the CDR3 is TGTGCCAGCAGCTTAGAAATTGGGGGAGGCACTGAAGCTTTCTTT.

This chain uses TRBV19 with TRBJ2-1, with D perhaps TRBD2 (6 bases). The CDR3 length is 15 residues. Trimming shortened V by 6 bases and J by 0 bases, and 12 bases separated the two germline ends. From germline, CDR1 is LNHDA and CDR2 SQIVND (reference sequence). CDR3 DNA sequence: TGTGCCAGTAGGAAACTAGCCCTCTCCTACAATGAGCAGTTCTTC. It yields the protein CASRKLALSYNEQFF.

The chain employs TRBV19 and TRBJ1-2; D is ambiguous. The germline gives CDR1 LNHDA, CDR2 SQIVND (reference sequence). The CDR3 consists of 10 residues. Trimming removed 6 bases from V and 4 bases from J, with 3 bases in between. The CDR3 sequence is CASRRYGYTF. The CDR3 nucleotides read TGTGCCAGTAGGCGCTATGGCTACACCTTC.

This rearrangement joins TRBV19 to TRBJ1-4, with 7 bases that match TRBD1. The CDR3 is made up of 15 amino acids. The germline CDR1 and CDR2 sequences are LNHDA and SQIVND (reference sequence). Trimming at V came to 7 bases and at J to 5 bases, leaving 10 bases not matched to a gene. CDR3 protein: CASTPPGQPNEKLFF. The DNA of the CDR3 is TGTGCCAGTACCCCTCCGGGACAGCCGAATGAAAAACTGTTTTTT.

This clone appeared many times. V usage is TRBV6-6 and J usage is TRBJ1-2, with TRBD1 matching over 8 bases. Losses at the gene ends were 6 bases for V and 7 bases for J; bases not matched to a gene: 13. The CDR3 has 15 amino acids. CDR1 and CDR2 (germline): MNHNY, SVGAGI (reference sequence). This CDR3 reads CASSRIQGAGAGYTF. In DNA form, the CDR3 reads TGTGCCAGCAGCCGTATCCAGGGGGCTGGAGCTGGCTACACCTTC.

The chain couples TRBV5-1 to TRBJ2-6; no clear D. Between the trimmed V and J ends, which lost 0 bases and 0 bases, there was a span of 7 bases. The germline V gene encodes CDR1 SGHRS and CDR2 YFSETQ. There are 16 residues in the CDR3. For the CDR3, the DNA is TGCGCCAGCAGCTTGGGACTGTTCTCTGGGGCCAACGTCCTGACTTTC. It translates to CASSLGLFSGANVLTF.

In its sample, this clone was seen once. The CDR3 is CASSTGALALPEQYF. The CDR3 DNA is TGCGCCAGCAGCACTGGGGCGCTAGCGCTACCCGAGCAGTACTTC. The chain employs TRBV5-1 and TRBJ2-7; tentative D call: TRBD2 (6 bases). CDR3 length equals 15 residues. Germline-derived CDR1 and CDR2 are SGHRS and YFSETQ. With 4 bases removed from V and 6 bases from J, the gap between germline ends came to 20 bases.

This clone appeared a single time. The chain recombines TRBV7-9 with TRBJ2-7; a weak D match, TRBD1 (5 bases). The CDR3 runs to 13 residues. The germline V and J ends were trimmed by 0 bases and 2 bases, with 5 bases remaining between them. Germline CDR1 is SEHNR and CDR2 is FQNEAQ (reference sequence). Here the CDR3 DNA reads TGTGCCAGCAGCTTAGCCAGGGCCTACGAGCAGTACTTC. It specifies CASSLARAYEQYF.

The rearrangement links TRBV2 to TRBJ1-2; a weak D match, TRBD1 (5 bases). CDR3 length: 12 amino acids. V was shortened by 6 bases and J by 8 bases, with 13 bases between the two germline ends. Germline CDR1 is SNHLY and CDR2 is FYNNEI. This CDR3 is CASSGDRRGYTF. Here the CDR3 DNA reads TGTGCCAGCAGCGGAGACAGACGGGGCTACACCTTC.

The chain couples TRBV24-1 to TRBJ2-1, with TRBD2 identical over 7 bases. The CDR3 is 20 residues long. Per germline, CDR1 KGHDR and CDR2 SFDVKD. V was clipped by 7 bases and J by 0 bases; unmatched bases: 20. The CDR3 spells CATSARPGLYAVGSYNEQFF. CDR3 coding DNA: TGTGCCACCAGCGCCCGACCGGGACTATACGCCGTTGGCTCCTACAATGAGCAGTTCTTC.

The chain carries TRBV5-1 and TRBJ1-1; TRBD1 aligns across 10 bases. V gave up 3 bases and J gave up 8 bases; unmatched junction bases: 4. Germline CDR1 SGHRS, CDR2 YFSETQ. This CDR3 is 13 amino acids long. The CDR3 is CASSSGQGIEAFF. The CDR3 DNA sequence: TGCGCCAGCAGCTCGGGACAGGGGATCGAAGCTTTCTTT.

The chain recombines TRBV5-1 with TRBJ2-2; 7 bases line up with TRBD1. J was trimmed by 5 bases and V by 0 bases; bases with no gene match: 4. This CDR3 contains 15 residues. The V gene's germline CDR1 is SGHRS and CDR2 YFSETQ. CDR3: CASSLVRQGTGELFF. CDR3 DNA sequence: TGCGCCAGCAGCTTGGTTCGACAGGGAACCGGGGAGCTGTTTTTT.

The CDR3 loop is CASSLAARNVMGYTF. The CDR3 region has the DNA TGTGCCAGCAGCTTAGCAGCGAGGAATGTTATGGGCTACACCTTC. The V gene is TRBV7-9, the J gene TRBJ1-2; D is uncertain. The germline V and J ends were trimmed by 0 bases and 8 bases, with 16 bases remaining between them. Germline CDR1 reads SEHNR; CDR2 reads FQNEAQ (reference sequence). This CDR3 is built from 15 residues.